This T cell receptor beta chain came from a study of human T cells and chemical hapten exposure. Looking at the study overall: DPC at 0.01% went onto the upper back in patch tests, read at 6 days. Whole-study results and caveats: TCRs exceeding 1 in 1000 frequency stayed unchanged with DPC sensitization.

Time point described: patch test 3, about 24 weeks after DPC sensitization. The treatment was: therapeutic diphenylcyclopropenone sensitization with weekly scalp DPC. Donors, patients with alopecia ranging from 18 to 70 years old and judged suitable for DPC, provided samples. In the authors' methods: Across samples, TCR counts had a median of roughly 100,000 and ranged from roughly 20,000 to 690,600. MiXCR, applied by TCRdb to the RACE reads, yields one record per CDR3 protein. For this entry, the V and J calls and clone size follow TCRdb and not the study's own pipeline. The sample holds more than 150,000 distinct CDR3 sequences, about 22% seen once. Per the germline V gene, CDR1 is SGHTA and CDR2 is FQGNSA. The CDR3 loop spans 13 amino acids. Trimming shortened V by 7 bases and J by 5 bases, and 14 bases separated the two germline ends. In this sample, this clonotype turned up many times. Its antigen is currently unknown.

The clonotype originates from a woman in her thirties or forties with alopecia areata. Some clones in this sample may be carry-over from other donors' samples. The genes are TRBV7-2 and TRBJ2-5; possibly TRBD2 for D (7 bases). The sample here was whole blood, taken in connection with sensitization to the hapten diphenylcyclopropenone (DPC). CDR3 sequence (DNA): TGTGCCAGCAACAGCAGGGGAGGGGAGACCCAGTACTTC. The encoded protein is CASNSRGGETQYF.